Listed here are 28 T cell receptor beta chains from one sample, sequenced in a study of T cell changes during pregnancy in multiple sclerosis (dated by TCRdb to the late 2010s). Library generation was performed with the immunoSEQ multiplex PCR assay. Entries here come from immuneACCESS through TCRdb and include only in-frame sequences with V and J called. Some clones fail to appear in such tables; in the studies checked, an unresolved V gene covers under half of the shortfall, and the cause of the remainder is unknown. The table for this sample lists about 38,000 clones; more than 85% of them were counted only once. Of the sample, about 12% is held by the ten largest clones. Sample: CD8+ T cells from peripheral blood mononuclear cells, taken after pregnancy. The receptor set was obtained from a female donor with multiple sclerosis, enrolled in a pregnancy study.

V is TRBV7-6 and J is TRBJ1-5; tentative D call: TRBD1 (5 bases). Germline loops: CDR1 SGHVS, CDR2 FNYEAQ. CDR3 length: 18 amino acids. V was cut by 3 bases and J by 1 base, with 19 bases left in between. The CDR3 sequence is CASSLLHTDKGSNQPQHF. DNA for the CDR3: TGTGCCAGCAGCTTGCTACACACAGACAAGGGGAGCAATCAGCCCCAGCATTTT.

V gene TRBV25-1 combines with J gene TRBJ2-3; 9 bases are a match to TRBD2. The germline CDR1 and CDR2 sequences are MGHDK and SYGVNS. This CDR3 region has 13 residues. V was pared by 7 bases and J by 4 bases, with 3 bases of the junction left unmatched. CDR3 sequence: CASTAGGPDTQYF. CDR3 coding DNA: TGTGCCAGCACAGCGGGGGGCCCAGATACGCAGTATTTT.

The chain couples TRBV9 to TRBJ2-1; D might be TRBD1 (6 bases). CDR3 length: 13 amino acids. Germline loops: CDR1 SGDLS, CDR2 YYNGEE. Trimming left V 4 bases short and J 7 bases short, with 12 bases between. The CDR3 region is CASSLHRANEQFF. CDR3 DNA sequence: TGTGCCAGCAGCCTGCACAGGGCGAATGAGCAGTTCTTC.

The CDR3 protein is CASSEAEVPHEQFF. As DNA, the CDR3 is TGTGCCAGCAGTGAGGCTGAGGTTCCGCATGAGCAGTTCTTC. This chain connects TRBV6-1 to TRBJ2-1; the D is unclear. Trimming took 3 bases from V and 8 from J, leaving 14 bases between them. CDR1 is MNHNS, CDR2 SASEGT, per germline. The CDR3 length is 14 residues.

The chain employs TRBV2 and TRBJ1-3, with D unclear. Deletions cut 5 bases from V and 3 bases from J, with 20 bases between. CDR3 length equals 17 residues. Germline CDR1 is SNHLY and CDR2 is FYNNEI. Written as DNA, the CDR3 is TGTGCCAGCAGTCCTATTATTCGAACTGGTAGTGGAAACACCATATATTTT. Translation gives CASSPIIRTGSGNTIYF. Full variable domain (rest looked up from reference TRBV2 and TRBJ1-3): EPEVTQTPSHQVTQMGQEVILRCVPISNHLYFYWYRQILGQKVEFLVSFYNNEISEKSEIFDDQFSVERPDGSNFTLKIRSTKLEDSAMYFCASSPIIRTGSGNTIYFGEGSWLTVV.

V usage is TRBV6-5 and J usage is TRBJ2-7; TRBD2 aligns across 8 bases. Germline assignment: CDR1 MNHEY and CDR2 SVGAGI. J was trimmed by 2 bases and V by 4 bases; bases with no gene match: 7. The CDR3 has 15 amino acids. The CDR3 is CASSSSGRGPYEQYF. For the CDR3, the DNA is TGTGCCAGCAGTTCGAGCGGGAGAGGCCCCTACGAGCAGTACTTC.

This rearrangement joins TRBV5-1 to TRBJ2-5, with TRBD2 matching 10 bases. The V and J ends lost 4 bases and 2 bases, in that order; junction bases with no gene match: 11. The CDR3 has 17 residues. Germline-derived CDR1 and CDR2 are SGHRS and YFSETQ. As DNA, the CDR3 is TGCGCCAGCAGCACCTACCCACTAGCGGGGAAACAAGAGACCCAGTACTTC. It specifies CASSTYPLAGKQETQYF.

The chain couples TRBV7-6 to TRBJ1-4; D perhaps matches TRBD1 (6 bases). The CDR3 has 16 amino acids. V shed 5 bases and J shed 0 bases, with 13 bases lying between them. Germline CDR1 reads SGHVS; CDR2 reads FNYEAQ. CDR3: CASSKYRTATNEKLFF. The CDR3 bases are TGTGCCAGCAGCAAATACCGGACAGCAACTAATGAAAAACTGTTTTTT.

The chain combines TRBV7-9 with TRBJ2-7; D is ambiguous. The germline CDR1 and CDR2 sequences are SEHNR and FQNEAQ (reference sequence). The CDR3 totals 14 residues. The germline V and J ends were trimmed by 4 bases and 2 bases, with 12 bases remaining between them. In DNA, the CDR3 is TGTGCCAGCAGCTCCTCGACATCACCCTACGAGCAGTACTTC. Translation: CASSSSTSPYEQYF.

The chain employs TRBV16 and TRBJ2-1; the D gene is possibly TRBD2 (6 bases). The CDR3 covers 15 residues. Germline V gives CDR1 KGHSY, CDR2 FQNENV. V dropped 3 bases and J dropped 4 bases, with 13 bases sitting between them. The CDR3, as DNA: TGTGCCAGCAGCCACGGCGGGGCGCCTTACAATGAGCAGTTCTTC. This codes for CASSHGGAPYNEQFF.

The CDR3 region is CASSLGLLLEGMDYNEQFF. In DNA, the CDR3 is TGCGCCAGCAGCTTGGGGCTCCTTCTGGAGGGAATGGACTACAATGAGCAGTTCTTC. The chain couples TRBV5-1 to TRBJ2-1; the D gene is possibly TRBD2 (6 bases). Trimming took off 0 bases at V and 3 bases at J, with 22 bases between the two ends. The CDR3 runs 19 residues. The germline gives CDR1 SGHRS, CDR2 YFSETQ.

This chain joins TRBV5-1 and TRBJ2-6, with TRBD1 identical over 9 bases. This CDR3 contains 14 residues. The trim removed 7 bases at V and 3 bases at J, leaving 2 bases unmatched. In germline, CDR1 is SGHRS, CDR2 YFSETQ. In DNA, the CDR3 is TGCGCCAGCTGGACAGGGGATGGGGCCAACGTCCTGACTTTC. It encodes CASWTGDGANVLTF.

V usage is TRBV4-1 and J usage is TRBJ2-7; D is undetermined. The germline V gene has CDR1 MGHRA and CDR2 YSYEKL. V was shortened by 1 base and J by 2 bases, with 12 bases between the two germline ends. There are 15 residues in the CDR3. The CDR3 DNA is TGCGCCAGCAGCCAAGGTAACCCGAGCCCCTACGAGCAGTACTTC. Translation: CASSQGNPSPYEQYF.

The chain is built from TRBV9 and TRBJ1-2; 7 nucleotides match TRBD1. Trimming took 0 bases from V and 4 from J; bases not matched to a gene: 18. Germline values: CDR1 SGDLS, CDR2 YYNGEE. The CDR3 consists of 19 residues. The CDR3 region is CASSVATSRRQGDFYGYTF. CDR3 DNA: TGTGCCAGCAGCGTAGCTACGAGTAGGCGGCAGGGGGACTTCTATGGCTACACCTTC.

A single count supports this clone. V is TRBV2 and J is TRBJ2-2; 7 nucleotides line up with TRBD1. J lost 7 bases, V lost 6 bases, and 5 bases had no gene match. The CDR3 is 13 amino acids. Per the germline V gene, CDR1 is SNHLY and CDR2 is FYNNEI. For the CDR3, the DNA is TGTGCCAGCAGCGGACAGGTTGACGGGGAGCTGTTTTTT. Amino acid sequence: CASSGQVDGELFF.

V and J are TRBV6-1 and TRBJ2-2; tentative D call: TRBD2 (5 bases). V was cut by 3 bases and J by 3 bases, with 11 bases left in between. Germline CDR1 is MNHNS and CDR2 is SASEGT. The CDR3 sequence is 15 residues long. This chain's CDR3 is CASSDFLGDTGELFF. The CDR3 DNA follows: TGTGCCAGCAGTGATTTTCTCGGGGACACCGGGGAGCTGTTTTTT.

The table lists this clone with a few counts. Different DNA sequences within this sample yield the same CDR3. V is TRBV30 and J is TRBJ2-2; 7 nucleotides align to TRBD1. With V trimmed by 4 bases and J by 3 bases, 2 bases remained unmatched. The germline V gene encodes CDR1 GTSNPN and CDR2 SVGIG (reference sequence). The CDR3 extends over 13 amino acids. This CDR3 is CAWTDRDTGELFF. Here the CDR3 DNA reads TGTGCCTGGACCGACAGGGACACCGGGGAGCTGTTTTTT.

The rearrangement uses TRBV27 and TRBJ2-1; 10 bases are shared with TRBD1. Per the germline V gene, CDR1 is MNHEY and CDR2 is SMNVEV (reference sequence). The junction had 11 bases not matched to a gene; V was cut back by 2 bases and J by 10 bases. The length of the CDR3 is 16 residues. The CDR3 nucleotides are TGTGCCAGCAGTTTAAGTGAAGGGACAGGGGTCAACGAGCAGTTCTTC. Protein: CASSLSEGTGVNEQFF.

The chain employs TRBV5-1 and TRBJ2-1; 9 bases agree with TRBD2. Germline CDR1 is SGHRS and CDR2 is YFSETQ. The J segment lost 10 bases and the V segment lost 4 bases, leaving 12 bases of the junction unmatched. CDR3 length: 15 residues. The CDR3 loop is CASSEGTSTLREQFF. CDR3 nucleotide sequence: TGCGCCAGCAGCGAGGGGACTAGCACCCTCCGGGAGCAGTTCTTC.

The J gene is TRBJ2-3, the V gene TRBV9, with 8 bases identical to TRBD1. V trimming: 3 bases; J trimming: 0 bases; junction bases outside the gene matches: 6. Germline V gene data show CDR1 as SGDLS and CDR2 as YYNGEE. The CDR3 has 16 residues. CDR3 protein: CASSAGTGLSTDTQYF. The CDR3 nucleotides are TGTGCCAGCAGCGCCGGGACAGGACTTAGCACAGATACGCAGTATTTT.

The J gene is TRBJ2-7, the V gene TRBV5-1, with TRBD1 as a possible D gene (6 bases). CDR1 and CDR2 from the germline V gene are SGHRS and YFSETQ. The V end was cut by 5 bases, the J end by 1 base, with 10 bases between. This CDR3 comprises 13 residues. This CDR3 is CASRTGSSYEQYF. CDR3 nucleotide sequence: TGCGCCAGCAGGACAGGCAGTTCCTACGAGCAGTACTTC.

As to this clone: Additional DNA sequences in this sample encode the identical CDR3. This chain joins TRBV5-1 and TRBJ2-7; 8 nucleotides line up with TRBD1. With 3 bases clipped from V and 1 base from J, the junction kept 3 bases outside the gene matches. This CDR3 is built from 14 residues. The germline V gene encodes CDR1 SGHRS and CDR2 YFSETQ. DNA of the CDR3: TGCGCCAGCAGCTACGGGACAGGTTCCTACGAGCAGTACTTC. Translated: CASSYGTGSYEQYF.

The rearrangement joins TRBV7-9 to TRBJ1-1; tentatively, D is TRBD1 (6 bases). The CDR3 covers 15 residues. Germline assignment: CDR1 SEHNR and CDR2 FQNEAQ (reference sequence). The V and J ends lost 7 bases and 7 bases respectively, with 22 bases between them. The chain's CDR3 is CASTLAGAETIEAFF. The CDR3 bases are TGTGCCAGCACCCTAGCGGGGGCGGAAACCATTGAAGCTTTCTTT.

The chain recombines TRBV2 with TRBJ1-1, with D possibly TRBD1 on 6 matching bases. CDR3 length equals 19 residues. Germline CDR1 reads SNHLY; CDR2 reads FYNNEI. The V end was cut by 6 bases, the J end by 0 bases, with 26 bases between. Written as DNA, the CDR3 is TGTGCCAGCAGCGCAGCTACTCGGACAGTCGTACTACTGAACACTGAAGCTTTCTTT. This sequence encodes CASSAATRTVVLLNTEAFF.

This chain connects TRBV7-9 to TRBJ2-1; TRBD2 matches 10 bases. This CDR3 comprises 18 residues. J lost 4 bases, V lost 5 bases, and 14 bases had no gene match. Germline V lookup: CDR1 SEHNR, CDR2 FQNEAQ (reference sequence). The CDR3 is CASSAPTGLAETYNEQFF. CDR3 DNA sequence: TGTGCCAGCAGCGCACCGACCGGACTAGCGGAGACTTACAATGAGCAGTTCTTC.

V and J are TRBV27 and TRBJ2-7; D gene unclear. V shed 6 bases and J shed 2 bases, with 14 bases lying between them. Germline V gene sequence: CDR1 MNHEY, CDR2 SMNVEV (reference sequence). The CDR3 spans 14 residues. The CDR3 protein is CASSRNRSPYEQYF. The CDR3 DNA follows: TGTGCCAGCAGCCGTAACCGGTCACCCTACGAGCAGTACTTC.

The J gene is TRBJ2-1, the V gene TRBV7-9; TRBD2 is a possible D gene (6 bases). This CDR3 is built from 12 residues. The V gene lost 11 bases and the J gene lost 7 bases, with 15 bases spanning the gap. CDR1 and CDR2 from the germline V gene are SEHNR and FQNEAQ (reference sequence). In DNA, the CDR3 is TGTGCCGGCACGGTTGGAGGGAATGAGCAGTTCTTC. It is translated as CAGTVGGNEQFF.

The chain has TRBV28 and TRBJ2-7; D may be TRBD2 (6 bases). The germline gives CDR1 MDHEN, CDR2 SYDVKM. Trimming removed 3 bases at V and 5 bases at J, with 29 bases between. The CDR3 runs 19 residues. CDR3 loop: CASSLPLRRGRGTTHEQYF. In DNA, the CDR3 is TGTGCCAGCAGTTTGCCCTTGAGGCGGGGCAGAGGAACGACCCACGAGCAGTACTTC.